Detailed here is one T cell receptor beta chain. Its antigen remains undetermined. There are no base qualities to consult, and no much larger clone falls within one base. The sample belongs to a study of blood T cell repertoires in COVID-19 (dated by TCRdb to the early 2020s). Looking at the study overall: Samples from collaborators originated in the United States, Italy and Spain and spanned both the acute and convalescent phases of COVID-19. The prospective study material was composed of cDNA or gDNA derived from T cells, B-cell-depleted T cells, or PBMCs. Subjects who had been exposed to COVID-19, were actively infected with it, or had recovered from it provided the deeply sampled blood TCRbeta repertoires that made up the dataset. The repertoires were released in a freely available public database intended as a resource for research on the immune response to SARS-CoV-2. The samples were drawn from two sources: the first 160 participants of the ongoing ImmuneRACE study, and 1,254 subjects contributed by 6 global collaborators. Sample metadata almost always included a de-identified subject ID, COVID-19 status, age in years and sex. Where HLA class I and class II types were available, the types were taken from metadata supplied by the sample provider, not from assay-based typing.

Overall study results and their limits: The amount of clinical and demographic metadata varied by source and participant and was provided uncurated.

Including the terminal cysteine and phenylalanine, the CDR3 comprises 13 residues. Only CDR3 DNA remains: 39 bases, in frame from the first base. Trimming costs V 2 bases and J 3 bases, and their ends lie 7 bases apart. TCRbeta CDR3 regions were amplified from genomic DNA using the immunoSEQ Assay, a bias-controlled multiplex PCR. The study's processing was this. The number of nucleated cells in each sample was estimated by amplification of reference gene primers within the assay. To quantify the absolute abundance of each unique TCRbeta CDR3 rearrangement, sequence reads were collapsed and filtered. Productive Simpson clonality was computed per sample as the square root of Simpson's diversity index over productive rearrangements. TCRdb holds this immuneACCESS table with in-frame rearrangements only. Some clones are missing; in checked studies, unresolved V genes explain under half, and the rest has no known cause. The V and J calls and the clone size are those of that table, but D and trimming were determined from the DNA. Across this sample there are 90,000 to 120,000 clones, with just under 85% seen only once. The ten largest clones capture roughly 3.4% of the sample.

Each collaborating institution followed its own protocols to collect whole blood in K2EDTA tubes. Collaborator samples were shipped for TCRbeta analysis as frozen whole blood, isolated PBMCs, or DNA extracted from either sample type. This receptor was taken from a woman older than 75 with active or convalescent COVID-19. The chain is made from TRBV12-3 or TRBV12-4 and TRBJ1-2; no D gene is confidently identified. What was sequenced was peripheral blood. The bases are TGTGCCAGCAGTTTAAACAGAGACTATGGCTACACCTTC. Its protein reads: CASSLNRDYGYTF.